Described below is a single T cell receptor (beta chain) sequence and its context. The sample originates from a study of cytomegalovirus exposure and HLA in healthy donors. Primers: 60 Vbeta forward and 13 Jbeta reverse. Repertoires were generated with immunoSEQ multiplex PCR, while TCRdb's copy carries only in-frame clones and drops some. The table records approximately 84,000 clones, around 80% of them present only once. This CDR3 comprises 14 residues. In germline, CDR1 is SEHNR, CDR2 FQNEAQ (reference sequence). Deletions cut 2 bases from V and 1 base from J, with 6 bases between. The rearrangement joins TRBV7-9 to TRBJ1-5; D perhaps matches TRBD1 (6 bases). Sequenced input: PBMCs. The TCR originated in a male donor in good health and CMV-seropositive. CDR3 region: CASSLQGSNQPQHF. CDR3 DNA: TGTGCCAGCAGCTTACAGGGGAGCAATCAGCCCCAGCATTTT.